Shown below are 31 T cell receptor beta chains from a single sample sequenced in a study of blood T cell repertoires in COVID-19. Generated by immunoSEQ multiplex PCR, the TCRdb table keeps only in-frame clones and is missing some. In the table there are about 13,000 clones, about 75% of which are singletons. The specimen sequenced was peripheral blood. These receptors were obtained from a woman aged 80 or older with acute or convalescent COVID-19.

This clone was seen only a few times. V usage is TRBV9 and J usage is TRBJ1-2, with 9 bases fitting TRBD1. Losses at the gene ends were 4 bases for V and 7 bases for J; bases not matched to a gene: 2. The CDR3 has 12 amino acids. CDR1 and CDR2 (germline): SGDLS, YYNGEE. CDR3 sequence reads: CASSKDRGGYTF. The CDR3 DNA follows: TGTGCCAGCAGCAAGGACAGGGGTGGCTACACCTTC.

The chain uses TRBV4-1 and TRBJ1-1, with D perhaps matching TRBD1 (6 bases). Trimming removed 8 bases from V and 0 bases from J, with 16 bases in between. Germline assignment: CDR1 MGHRA and CDR2 YSYEKL. This CDR3 comprises 15 residues. The CDR3 reads CASHTATGLNTEAFF. CDR3 coding DNA: TGCGCCAGCCATACTGCGACAGGTTTGAACACTGAAGCTTTCTTT.

This clone came up once. The chain uses TRBV6-5 and TRBJ2-1; 10 nucleotides agree with TRBD2. This CDR3 spans 15 amino acids. V trimming: 0 bases; J trimming: 8 bases; junction bases outside the gene matches: 4. CDR1 is MNHEY and CDR2 is SVGAGI in the germline V gene. The CDR3: CASSYSAGGVYEQFF. The CDR3 DNA is TGTGCCAGCAGTTACTCAGCGGGGGGGGTCTATGAGCAGTTCTTC.

The rearrangement joins TRBV10-3 to TRBJ2-7, with D possibly being TRBD1 (5 bases). Trimming pared 2 bases from V and 6 bases from J, leaving 11 bases between. Germline CDR1 is ENHRY and CDR2 is SYGVKD. This CDR3 has 13 residues. CDR3 region: CAISEPRVSEQYF. The CDR3 DNA follows: TGTGCCATCAGTGAGCCCAGGGTCAGCGAGCAGTACTTC.

The V call is TRBV6-5, the J call TRBJ2-3, with a weak D call TRBD1 (6 bases). Per the germline V gene, CDR1 is MNHEY and CDR2 is SVGAGI. The ends were cut back, 2 bases at V and 2 bases at J, with 8 bases in the middle. The CDR3 length is 14 residues. The CDR3 region is CASSYDRNTDTQYF. DNA for the CDR3: TGTGCCAGCAGTTACGACAGGAACACAGATACGCAGTATTTT.

The chain's CDR3 is CATRQGERTDTQYF. The CDR3 region has the DNA TGTGCCACCAGACAGGGGGAGAGGACTGATACGCAGTATTTT. The chain combines TRBV24-1 with TRBJ2-3; 8 nucleotides match TRBD1. V lost 7 bases, J lost 6 bases, and 8 bases stayed unmatched. The germline CDR1 and CDR2 sequences are KGHDR and SFDVKD. CDR3 length: 14 residues.

This sequence joins TRBV27 and TRBJ2-5, with unresolved D. The CDR3 contains 15 residues. Trimming pared 6 bases from V and 4 bases from J, leaving 18 bases between. Germline-derived CDR1 and CDR2 are MNHEY and SMNVEV (reference sequence). DNA of the CDR3: TGTGCCAGCAGCCTCACCTACTACCAGAGAGAGACCCAGTACTTC. It codes for CASSLTYYQRETQYF.

The V call is TRBV5-6, the J call TRBJ1-3; TRBD1 agrees at 7 bases. The germline V gene encodes CDR1 SGHDT and CDR2 YYEEEE. V dropped 3 bases and J dropped 4; count of bases not matched to a gene: 4. The CDR3 covers 14 residues. CDR3 sequence: CASSSTGAGNTIYF. The CDR3 DNA reads TGTGCCAGCAGCTCTACAGGGGCGGGAAACACCATATATTTT.

There are a few counts of this clone. This chain links TRBV7-8 with TRBJ1-2, with D tentatively TRBD1 (6 bases). Between the trimmed V and J ends, which lost 5 bases and 0 bases, there was a span of 7 bases. Germline V gene data show CDR1 as SGHVS and CDR2 as FQNEAQ. This CDR3 is built from 13 residues. The CDR3 loop reads CASSQGPNYGYTF. CDR3 DNA: TGTGCCAGCAGCCAGGGGCCTAACTATGGCTACACCTTC.

The chain is built from TRBV5-1 and TRBJ1-2, with 8 nucleotides matching TRBD1. This CDR3 comprises 15 residues. V lost 4 bases, J lost 6 bases, and 11 bases stayed unmatched. The germline CDR1 and CDR2 sequences are SGHRS and YFSETQ. Here the CDR3 DNA reads TGCGCCAGCAGCCAAGGGGGGACAGGACGGGATGGCTACACCTTC. Its translation is CASSQGGTGRDGYTF. The entire variable domain, with the rest obtained from reference TRBV5-1 and TRBJ1-2, is as follows: KAGVTQTPRYLIKTRGQQVTLSCSPISGHRSVSWYQQTPGQGLQFLFEYFSETQRNKGNFPGRFSGRQFSNSRSEMNVSTLELGDSALYLCASSQGGTGRDGYTFGSGTRLTVV.

The sample holds a few counts of this clone. The chain is built from TRBV7-9 and TRBJ2-3; 12 nucleotides align to TRBD2. Losses at the gene ends were 1 base for V and 6 bases for J; bases not matched to a gene: 5. The CDR3 covers 16 residues. From germline, CDR1 is SEHNR and CDR2 FQNEAQ (reference sequence). The chain's CDR3 is CASSLEPGLAGDTQYF. In DNA form, the CDR3 reads TGTGCCAGCAGCTTAGAACCGGGACTAGCGGGCGATACGCAGTATTTT.

J is TRBJ1-2 and V is TRBV4-1, with D perhaps matching TRBD1 (5 bases). From germline, CDR1 is MGHRA and CDR2 YSYEKL. V was shortened by 1 base and J by 4 bases, with 13 bases between the two germline ends. CDR3 size: 15 residues. The CDR3 sequence is CASSQGSGGGYGYTF. In nucleotides, the CDR3 is TGCGCCAGCAGCCAAGGTTCCGGGGGTGGCTATGGCTACACCTTC.

The sample holds a few counts of this clone. V and J are TRBV7-2 and TRBJ2-1; TRBD2 agrees at 15 bases. CDR1 and CDR2 (germline): SGHTA, FQGNSA. V lost 5 bases and J lost 7; bases outside the gene matches: 6. The CDR3 has 16 residues. The CDR3 here is CASSEWTSGGANEQFF. Here the CDR3 DNA reads TGTGCCAGCAGCGAGTGGACTAGCGGGGGGGCAAATGAGCAGTTCTTC.

The gene calls are TRBV23-1 and TRBJ1-3, with D unresolved. TRBV23-1 is noted as an ORF with a role that remains uncertain. The germline V and J ends were trimmed by 2 bases and 0 bases, with 14 bases remaining between them. The length of the CDR3 is 17 residues. This CDR3 is CASSQMTESCSGNTIYF. CDR3 nucleotides: TGCGCCAGCAGTCAAATGACGGAGAGTTGCTCTGGAAACACCATATATTTT.

The rearrangement joins TRBV7-2 to TRBJ1-2; D not certain. This CDR3 has 14 residues. Trimming pared 6 bases from V and 2 bases from J, leaving 13 bases between. Per the germline V gene, CDR1 is SGHTA and CDR2 is FQGNSA. CDR3 sequence reads: CASSPPGANYGYTF. In DNA, the CDR3 is TGTGCCAGCAGTCCACCGGGAGCCAACTATGGCTACACCTTC.

The chain combines TRBV18 with TRBJ2-1, with D possibly TRBD1 on 5 matching bases. Per germline, CDR1 KGHSH and CDR2 LQKENI. The V end was cut by 3 bases, the J end by 0 bases, with 6 bases between. CDR3 length: 14 residues. The DNA for the CDR3 is TGTGCCAGCTCACCCCAGGGCTCCTACAATGAGCAGTTCTTC. Translating it yields CASSPQGSYNEQFF.

This clone was detected a few times. The rearrangement uses TRBV7-8 and TRBJ1-5; TRBD1 aligns across 7 bases. The J segment lost 10 bases and the V segment lost 4 bases, leaving 13 bases of the junction unmatched. The CDR3 consists of 15 residues. Germline lookup yields CDR1 SGHVS and CDR2 FQNEAQ. Here the CDR3 DNA reads TGTGCCAGCAGCTCAGGGGGTGGACAGCTGGGACCCCAGCATTTT. The encoded protein is CASSSGGGQLGPQHF.

This clone was found once. The junction departs from germline at one end; a sequencing error may be responsible. The J gene is TRBJ1-2, the V gene TRBV5-1; 10 nucleotides agree with TRBD1. Germline assignment: CDR1 SGHRS and CDR2 YFSETQ. CDR3 size: 14 residues. In nucleotides, the CDR3 is TGCGCCAGCAGTTTGGGGACAGGGGCTACTGGCTACACCTTC. Protein sequence: CASSLGTGATGYTF. The whole variable domain, remainder taken from reference TRBV5-1 and TRBJ1-2, is KAGVTQTPRYLIKTRGQQVTLSCSPISGHRSVSWYQQTPGQGLQFLFEYFSETQRNKGNFPGRFSGRQFSNSRSEMNVSTLELGDSALYLCASSLGTGATGYTFGSGTRLTVV.

The rearrangement uses TRBV18 and TRBJ1-2; 8 nucleotides match TRBD1. V gave up 3 bases and J gave up 4 bases; unmatched junction bases: 4. Germline V gene data show CDR1 as KGHSH and CDR2 as LQKENI. The CDR3 length is 14 residues. CDR3 nucleotide sequence: TGTGCCAGCTCACCGGACAGGGTGGCCTATGGCTACACCTTC. Amino acids: CASSPDRVAYGYTF.

This rearrangement joins TRBV7-2 to TRBJ1-2; D is unresolved. Per the germline V gene, CDR1 is SGHTA and CDR2 is FQGNSA. With 1 base removed from V and 7 bases from J, the gap between germline ends came to 7 bases. The CDR3 is made up of 12 amino acids. The chain's CDR3 is CASSLVDGGYTF. DNA for the CDR3: TGTGCCAGCAGCTTAGTAGATGGTGGCTACACCTTC.

The chain carries TRBV14 and TRBJ1-2, with 9 bases matching TRBD1. From germline, CDR1 is SGHDN and CDR2 FVKESK. The CDR3 is 15 amino acids. Losses at the gene ends were 1 base for V and 8 bases for J; bases not matched to a gene: 8. The CDR3 spells CASSQGTGGLIGYTF. The DNA for the CDR3 is TGTGCCAGCAGCCAAGGAACAGGGGGCTTAATAGGCTACACCTTC.

The V and J genes are TRBV6-2 or TRBV6-3 and TRBJ1-1; D gene ambiguous. Germline loops: CDR1 MNHEY, CDR2 SVGEGT. V dropped 5 bases and J dropped 11 bases, with 18 bases sitting between them. CDR3 length: 13 amino acids. CDR3 sequence: CASSQAGPARAFF. The CDR3 bases are TGTGCCAGCAGTCAGGCCGGCCCCGCACGGGCTTTCTTT.

The J gene is TRBJ1-1, the V gene TRBV10-3, with D possibly being TRBD1 (5 bases). CDR3 size: 14 residues. Germline V gene sequence: CDR1 ENHRY, CDR2 SYGVKD. Trimming left V 7 bases short and J 1 base short, with 13 bases between. The CDR3: CAITRSGQNTEAFF. The CDR3 region has the DNA TGTGCCATCACCAGATCAGGGCAGAACACTGAAGCTTTCTTT.

The chain employs TRBV5-4 and TRBJ2-6; unclear D gene. V shed 1 base and J shed 3 bases, with 5 bases lying between them. From germline, CDR1 is SGHNT and CDR2 YYREEE (reference sequence). The CDR3 consists of 14 residues. The chain's CDR3 is CASSLFYGANVLTF. For the CDR3, the DNA is TGTGCCAGCAGCTTGTTTTATGGGGCCAACGTCCTGACTTTC. Full variable domain (outside the CDR3, taken from reference TRBV5-4 and TRBJ2-6): ETGVTQSPTHLIKTRGQQVTLRCSSQSGHNTVSWYQQALGQGPQFIFQYYREEENGRGNFPPRFSGLQFPNYSSELNVNALELDDSALYLCASSLFYGANVLTFGAGSRLTVL.

This sequence joins TRBV5-1 and TRBJ2-5, with D maybe TRBD1 (5 bases). Trimming removed 0 bases from V and 4 bases from J, with 10 bases in between. This CDR3 is built from 14 residues. Germline assignment: CDR1 SGHRS and CDR2 YFSETQ. As DNA, the CDR3 is TGCGCCAGCAGCTTGGCCAACAGGAGAGAGACCCAGTACTTC. It translates to CASSLANRRETQYF.

V usage is TRBV21-1 and J usage is TRBJ1-6; the table's TRBD1 call for D was not verified on the DNA. TRBV21-1 is flagged as a pseudogene. The CDR3 runs to 16 residues. This chain's CDR3 is CASSTPGTAHNSPLHF. The CDR3 nucleotides read TGTGCCAGCAGCACTCCCGGGACAGCACATAATTCACCCCTCCACTTT.

This chain uses TRBV7-3 with TRBJ2-2, with unresolved D. Trimming removed 4 bases from V and 1 base from J, with 4 bases in between. Germline assignment: CDR1 SGHTA and CDR2 FQGTGA. This CDR3 has 13 amino acids. The CDR3 region has the DNA TGTGCCAGCAGCTCAGGGAACACCGGGGAGCTGTTTTTT. Encoded protein: CASSSGNTGELFF.

The chain employs TRBV6-2 or TRBV6-3 and TRBJ2-5; 8 bases line up with TRBD2. V dropped 0 bases and J dropped 4; count of bases not matched to a gene: 7. Germline loops: CDR1 MNHEY, CDR2 SVGEGT. There are 16 residues in the CDR3. CDR3 protein: CASSYSSGANRETQYF. CDR3 bases: TGTGCCAGCAGTTACTCTAGCGGGGCGAACAGAGAGACCCAGTACTTC.

V and J are TRBV14 and TRBJ2-7; maybe TRBD1 (5 bases). TRBJ2-1 explains the end of the DNA better; the J call may be wrong. There are 15 residues in the CDR3. Germline loops: CDR1 SGHDN, CDR2 FVKESK. CDR3 bases: TGTGCCAGCAGCGTGGTTGGGGCCCCCCTCTACGAGCAGTTCTTC. Encoded protein: CASSVVGAPLYEQFF.

The chain is built from TRBV7-2 and TRBJ2-1, with D possibly being TRBD1 (6 bases). The CDR3 loop spans 14 amino acids. V lost 1 base to trimming and J lost 10 bases, with 14 bases between them. Germline V gene sequence: CDR1 SGHTA, CDR2 FQGNSA. CDR3 in DNA: TGTGCCAGCAGCTTAGGTTCGACAGGATGGGAGCAGTTCTTC. Residues: CASSLGSTGWEQFF.

This clone appeared a few times. The DNA of the CDR3 is TGTGCCAGCAGCTTCCAGGGTAACAATCAGCCCCAGCATTTT. It encodes CASSFQGNNQPQHF. This chain uses TRBV5-6 with TRBJ1-5; D possibly corresponds to TRBD1 (5 bases). The germline V gene has CDR1 SGHDT and CDR2 YYEEEE. The CDR3 covers 14 residues. The V and J ends lost 2 bases and 3 bases respectively, with 9 bases between them.